The 27 T cell receptor beta chains below come from one sample, sequenced in a study of control samples from healthy donors and cancer patients. Generated by immunoSEQ multiplex PCR, the TCRdb table keeps only in-frame clones and is missing some. The table shows around 140,000 clones, with 91% occurring only once. What was sequenced was blood. Receptors originate from a man in his thirties or forties in good health.

V gene TRBV9 combines with J gene TRBJ1-1, with D uncertain. This CDR3 region has 14 residues. Trimming shortened V by 2 bases and J by 3 bases, and 11 bases separated the two germline ends. Germline CDR1 reads SGDLS; CDR2 reads YYNGEE. As DNA, the CDR3 is TGTGCCAGCAGCGTCAAGCTAGGGCACACTGAAGCTTTCTTT. It codes for CASSVKLGHTEAFF.

The V gene is TRBV7-2, the J gene TRBJ2-7; D is perhaps TRBD2 (6 bases). V was pared by 1 base and J by 2 bases, with 18 bases between. Germline loops: CDR1 SGHTA, CDR2 FQGNSA. This CDR3 has 17 residues. CDR3 sequence (DNA): TGTGCCAGCAGCTTAGGCTTTCCGGGACTGGAAACCTACGAGCAGTACTTC. Protein product: CASSLGFPGLETYEQYF.

This clone has just one count. The V call is TRBV7-6, the J call TRBJ2-3; D could derive from TRBD1 or TRBD2 (6 bases each). V was pared by 2 bases and J by 2 bases, with 20 bases between. The germline V gene encodes CDR1 SGHVS and CDR2 FNYEAQ. The CDR3 has 18 amino acids. In DNA form, the CDR3 reads TGTGCCAGCAGCTTATCGGGTTCTTGGGGGGCCCCCACAGATACGCAGTATTTT. This sequence encodes CASSLSGSWGAPTDTQYF.

The chain links TRBV29-1 to TRBJ1-3; D is unresolved. The CDR3 extends over 15 amino acids. V was cut by 3 bases and J by 2 bases, with 14 bases left in between. Germline-derived CDR1 and CDR2 are SQVTM and ANQGSEA. The DNA for the CDR3 is TGCAGCGTTGAGGGTGTAGGCAGGACTGGAAACACCATATATTTT. Protein sequence: CSVEGVGRTGNTIYF.

The J gene is TRBJ1-5, the V gene TRBV6-4; D may be TRBD1 (5 bases). This CDR3 has 19 residues. V gave up 0 bases and J gave up 3 bases, with 21 bases separating them. The germline CDR1 and CDR2 sequences are MRHNA and SNTAGT. The DNA of the CDR3 is TGTGCCAGCAGTGACTCGAACAGGAATTACTCGGTAATCAATCAGCCCCAGCATTTT. Translated, it gives CASSDSNRNYSVINQPQHF.

The rearrangement links TRBV2 to TRBJ2-2; the D call may be TRBD1 or TRBD2 (5 bases each). With 3 bases removed from V and 6 bases from J, the gap between germline ends came to 8 bases. This CDR3 has 13 amino acids. Germline V CDR1 and CDR2: SNHLY, FYNNEI. CDR3 nucleotides: TGTGCCAGCAGTGATGGGGGTTCCGGGGAGCTGTTTTTT. Protein product: CASSDGGSGELFF.

The V gene is TRBV7-9, the J gene TRBJ1-2, with D maybe TRBD1 (6 bases). Deletions cut 3 bases from V and 4 bases from J, with 12 bases between. The CDR3 runs 14 residues. Germline V gene lookup returns CDR1 SEHNR and CDR2 FQNEAQ (reference sequence). This CDR3 is CASSFVQGPYGYTF. CDR3 bases: TGTGCCAGCAGCTTTGTACAGGGCCCCTATGGCTACACCTTC.

This chain connects TRBV7-7 to TRBJ2-3, with D unresolved. CDR1 is SSHAT and CDR2 is FNYEAQ in the germline V gene (reference sequence). V was trimmed by 1 base and J by 6 bases, leaving 17 bases between them. This CDR3 is 16 amino acids long. The CDR3 nucleotides read TGTGCCAGCAGCTTAGGAGTAGTAGGGTCTAAGGATACGCAGTATTTT. Translation gives CASSLGVVGSKDTQYF.

The rearrangement links TRBV9 to TRBJ1-1; a weak D match, TRBD1 (6 bases). There are 13 residues in the CDR3. Germline CDR1 reads SGDLS; CDR2 reads YYNGEE. Between the trimmed V and J ends, which lost 4 bases and 4 bases, there was a span of 11 bases. This CDR3 is CASSPPRGTEAFF. In nucleotides, the CDR3 is TGTGCCAGCAGCCCGCCCAGGGGCACTGAAGCTTTCTTT. Variable domain in full (rest from reference TRBV9 and TRBJ1-1): DSGVTQTPKHLITATGQRVTLRCSPRSGDLSVYWYQQSLDQGLQFLIQYYNGEERAKGNILERFSAQQFPDLHSELNLSSLELGDSALYFCASSPPRGTEAFFGQGTRLTVV.

The chain recombines TRBV6-4 with TRBJ2-2, with D hard to call. CDR1 and CDR2 (germline): MRHNA, SNTAGT. Trimming removed 4 bases at V and 2 bases at J, with 11 bases between. The CDR3 consists of 15 residues. The CDR3 reads CASSVSGINTGELFF. The CDR3 DNA reads TGTGCCAGCAGTGTTTCAGGAATCAACACCGGGGAGCTGTTTTTT.

The chain joins TRBV24-1 to TRBJ2-3; TRBD1 matches 11 bases. CDR3 length: 18 residues. After removal of 9 bases from V and 1 base from J, the junction contained 14 bases not matched to a gene. Germline values: CDR1 KGHDR, CDR2 SFDVKD. This chain's CDR3 is CATSGQGDLGFGTDTQYF. The CDR3 coding sequence is TGTGCCACCTCGGGACAGGGGGACCTCGGGTTCGGCACAGATACGCAGTATTTT.

The chain carries TRBV7-9 and TRBJ2-1, with 13 bases aligning to TRBD2. The V gene end was trimmed by 5 bases and the J gene end by 0 bases; junction bases not matched to a gene: 4. Per the germline V gene, CDR1 is SEHNR and CDR2 is FQNEAQ (reference sequence). This CDR3 has 17 residues. In DNA, the CDR3 is TGTGCCAGCAGCCGCGGGACTAGCGGGAACTCCTACAATGAGCAGTTCTTC. Its translation: CASSRGTSGNSYNEQFF.

The rearrangement joins TRBV27 to TRBJ2-7; no firm D call. CDR3 length: 13 residues. Germline-derived CDR1 and CDR2 are MNHEY and SMNVEV (reference sequence). V was trimmed by 3 bases and J by 2 bases, leaving 8 bases between them. Written as DNA, the CDR3 is TGTGCCAGCAGTTTTGGCTTAGCCTACGAGCAGTACTTC. Translation: CASSFGLAYEQYF.

The CDR3 reads CSVEADTYEQYF. The CDR3 DNA reads TGCAGCGTTGAAGCGGACACCTACGAGCAGTACTTC. The chain couples TRBV29-1 to TRBJ2-7; possible D gene TRBD1, 5 bases. This CDR3 has 12 residues. CDR1 and CDR2 from the germline V gene are SQVTM and ANQGSEA. The V end lost 1 base, the J end lost 2 bases, and 6 bases lay between the germline ends.

The gene calls are TRBV19 and TRBJ1-2; D not certain. The CDR3 loop spans 12 amino acids. The V and J ends lost 7 bases and 0 bases respectively, with 6 bases between them. Looked up from germline, CDR1 is LNHDA and CDR2 is SQIVND (reference sequence). The CDR3 protein is CASNNANYGYTF. The CDR3 DNA follows: TGTGCCAGTAACAACGCTAACTATGGCTACACCTTC.

This chain joins TRBV9 and TRBJ2-7; 8 positions match TRBD2. After removal of 2 bases from V and 5 bases from J, the junction contained 6 bases not matched to a gene. The CDR3 consists of 14 residues. Germline values: CDR1 SGDLS, CDR2 YYNGEE. The CDR3 DNA reads as TGTGCCAGCAGCGTTAACGGGGGGGCGGACGAGCAGTACTTC. It codes for CASSVNGGADEQYF.

In DNA form, the CDR3 reads TGTGCCAGCAGTTTCGGCAGAAGCTCCTACGAGCAGTACTTC. This codes for CASSFGRSSYEQYF. The rearrangement uses TRBV27 and TRBJ2-7; D gene unclear. The germline CDR1 and CDR2 sequences are MNHEY and SMNVEV (reference sequence). The CDR3 length is 14 residues. Trimming stripped 3 bases from V and 0 bases from J, with 9 bases between.

The chain joins TRBV5-6 to TRBJ1-6, with TRBD1 matching 10 bases. The germline CDR1 and CDR2 sequences are SGHDT and YYEEEE. This CDR3 contains 15 residues. V lost 1 base, J lost 9 bases, and 4 bases stayed unmatched. The DNA for the CDR3 is TGTGCCAGCAGCTTGCGGACAGGGGGAGGTTCACCCCTCCACTTT. Its protein product is CASSLRTGGGSPLHF.

This chain links TRBV12-3 or TRBV12-4 with TRBJ1-1; no reliable D call. This CDR3 has 11 residues. V lost 5 bases to trimming and J lost 4 bases, with 5 bases between them. The CDR3 sequence is CASSPGTEAFF. DNA for the CDR3: TGTGCCAGCAGTCCTGGCACTGAAGCTTTCTTT.

V gene TRBV5-5 combines with J gene TRBJ2-4; D is perhaps TRBD1 or TRBD2 (6 bases each). The CDR3 runs to 15 residues. V was cut by 2 bases and J by 8 bases, with 17 bases left in between. Germline V lookup: CDR1 SGHKS, CDR2 YYEKEE (reference sequence). CDR3 protein: CASSFQGRLKDIQYF. The CDR3 DNA is TGTGCCAGCAGCTTCCAGGGGAGGTTGAAGGACATTCAGTACTTC.

The rearrangement joins TRBV2 to TRBJ1-2; D gene unclear. CDR1 is SNHLY and CDR2 is FYNNEI in the germline V gene. V shed 4 bases and J shed 0 bases, with 12 bases lying between them. The CDR3 spans 15 residues. CDR3 DNA: TGTGCCAGCAGTGCGTACGGACCGGCTAACTATGGCTACACCTTC. This sequence encodes CASSAYGPANYGYTF.

The rearrangement joins TRBV4-2 to TRBJ1-1, with 7 nucleotides matching TRBD1. The CDR3 length is 13 residues. V lost 3 bases to trimming and J lost 7 bases; unmatched junction nucleotides: 5. Germline V lookup: CDR1 LGHNA, CDR2 YNFKEQ. The CDR3 loop reads CASSQTGKDEAFF. CDR3 nucleotide sequence: TGTGCCAGCAGCCAGACAGGGAAGGATGAAGCTTTCTTT.

The V and J genes are TRBV12-3 or TRBV12-4 and TRBJ1-1; D ambiguous. V dropped 3 bases and J dropped 1 base, with 6 bases sitting between them. CDR3 length equals 13 residues. The CDR3 sequence: CASSLAGNTEAFF. In nucleotides, the CDR3 is TGTGCCAGCAGTTTGGCCGGGAACACTGAAGCTTTCTTT.

The chain employs TRBV19 and TRBJ2-2, with TRBD2 identical over 8 bases. Losses at the gene ends were 6 bases for V and 1 base for J; bases not matched to a gene: 4. This CDR3 spans 15 amino acids. Germline V gene lookup returns CDR1 LNHDA and CDR2 SQIVND (reference sequence). For the CDR3, the DNA is TGTGCCAGTAGGAGGGGACTAGTGAACACCGGGGAGCTGTTTTTT. It encodes CASRRGLVNTGELFF.

This clone was seen a few times. J is TRBJ2-7 and V is TRBV5-4; no clear D. V gave up 4 bases and J gave up 0 bases, with 8 bases separating them. Germline CDR1 and CDR2: SGHNT and YYREEE (reference sequence). This CDR3 is 13 amino acids long. The CDR3 sequence: CASSQTASYEQYF. The DNA of the CDR3 is TGTGCCAGCAGCCAAACAGCCTCCTACGAGCAGTACTTC. Full variable domain (missing parts from reference TRBV5-4 and TRBJ2-7): ETGVTQSPTHLIKTRGQQVTLRCSSQSGHNTVSWYQQALGQGPQFIFQYYREEENGRGNFPPRFSGLQFPNYSSELNVNALELDDSALYLCASSQTASYEQYFGPGTRLTVT.

V and J are TRBV27 and TRBJ2-7, with 9 bases that match TRBD1. J was trimmed by 6 bases and V by 5 bases; bases with no gene match: 11. The CDR3 contains 15 residues. Germline assignment: CDR1 MNHEY and CDR2 SMNVEV (reference sequence). The DNA of the CDR3 is TGTGCCAGCAGTCCAGGGACAGGGCCCTTGGGCGAGCAGTACTTC. Translated: CASSPGTGPLGEQYF.

The chain links TRBV20-1 to TRBJ1-2; D is unclear. V was shortened by 4 bases and J by 6 bases, with 9 bases between the two germline ends. CDR3 size: 11 residues. Germline V gene sequence: CDR1 DFQATT, CDR2 SNEGSKA (reference sequence). CDR3 loop: CSAMNPDGYTF. DNA for the CDR3: TGCAGTGCTATGAATCCAGATGGCTACACCTTC.